These 14 T cell receptor beta chains share one sample of origin, sequenced in a study of blood T cell repertoires in COVID-19. Generated by immunoSEQ multiplex PCR, the TCRdb table keeps only in-frame clones and is missing some. The sample records 300,000 to 350,000 clones, roughly 89% being singletons. The sequencing input was PBMCs or T cells enriched from blood (not recorded which). Every receptor here comes from a woman aged 18-29 years with acute COVID-19.

This chain connects TRBV19 to TRBJ1-1, with a weak D call TRBD1 (5 bases). The V end lost 4 bases, the J end lost 1 base, and 7 bases lay between the germline ends. Germline V gene data show CDR1 as LNHDA and CDR2 as SQIVND (reference sequence). There are 13 residues in the CDR3. CDR3 loop: CASSKTGNTEAFF. DNA of the CDR3: TGTGCCAGTAGTAAAACAGGGAACACTGAAGCTTTCTTT.

The V gene is TRBV28, the J gene TRBJ2-4, with D perhaps matching TRBD1 (5 bases). Germline V gene lookup returns CDR1 MDHEN and CDR2 SYDVKM. This CDR3 has 15 residues. Deletions cut 7 bases from V and 8 bases from J, with 21 bases between. The DNA for the CDR3 is TGTGCCAGCACCTCTCCCAACCACGAAGGGGACATTCAGTACTTC. Translated, it gives CASTSPNHEGDIQYF.

This clone was seen only a few times. CDR3 nucleotide sequence: TGTGCCAGCAGCCCAAGGACAGGGGGCGGTGGCAATCAGCCCCAGCATTTT. The encoded protein is CASSPRTGGGGNQPQHF. This chain connects TRBV5-8 to TRBJ1-5, with TRBD1 matching over 11 bases. The V gene's germline CDR1 is SGHTS and CDR2 YDEGEE. The CDR3 totals 17 residues. V lost 4 bases, J lost 2 bases, and 8 bases stayed unmatched.

The table lists this clone with a few counts. The chain couples TRBV12-3 or TRBV12-4 to TRBJ1-1; D remains unclear. Trimming left V 5 bases short and J 8 bases short, with 12 bases between. This CDR3 has 12 amino acids. CDR3 DNA: TGTGCCAGCAGTCCTGGGCGAATGGAAGCTTTCTTT. It translates to CASSPGRMEAFF.

This clone was observed once. The chain's CDR3 is CASSPGLAGENEQYF. CDR3 in DNA: TGTGCCAGCAGCCCGGGACTAGCGGGAGAAAACGAGCAGTACTTC. The rearrangement links TRBV4-2 to TRBJ2-7; 14 positions match TRBD2. V shed 4 bases, J shed 5 bases, and the junction held 4 bases outside the gene matches. The CDR3 consists of 15 residues. Germline loops: CDR1 LGHNA, CDR2 YNFKEQ.

The chain is built from TRBV28 and TRBJ1-2; D remains unclear. Germline V gene lookup returns CDR1 MDHEN and CDR2 SYDVKM. The germline V and J ends were trimmed by 6 bases and 6 bases, with 14 bases remaining between them. The CDR3 length is 13 residues. The CDR3 spells CASRLQISDGYTF. In nucleotides, the CDR3 is TGTGCCAGCAGGCTACAGATCTCCGATGGCTACACCTTC.

The chain links TRBV19 to TRBJ1-5; D might be TRBD1 (5 bases). Germline V gives CDR1 LNHDA, CDR2 SQIVND (reference sequence). Trimming shortened V by 7 bases and J by 4 bases, and 11 bases separated the two germline ends. The CDR3 runs 13 residues. The CDR3 sequence: CASNWAGNQPQHF. The CDR3 region has the DNA TGTGCCAGTAATTGGGCAGGGAATCAGCCCCAGCATTTT.

This clone was recorded once. This sequence joins TRBV28 and TRBJ2-3, with 9 bases that match TRBD2. Trimming removed 3 bases from V and 4 bases from J; junction bases left unmatched: 14. CDR1 and CDR2 (germline): MDHEN, SYDVKM. There are 18 residues in the CDR3. The CDR3 nucleotides are TGTGCCAGCAGTTTCCAACCCCCCGGGACTAGCTTTGCAGATACGCAGTATTTT. Encoded protein: CASSFQPPGTSFADTQYF.

V is TRBV7-3 and J is TRBJ2-1; TRBD2 matches 8 bases. The V gene end was trimmed by 5 bases and the J gene end by 5 bases; junction bases not matched to a gene: 17. The CDR3 has 18 residues. Germline lookup yields CDR1 SGHTA and CDR2 FQGTGA. Here the CDR3 reads CASSPRAASGLGDNEQFF. The CDR3 nucleotides are TGTGCCAGCAGCCCGCGGGCGGCTAGCGGGTTAGGTGACAATGAGCAGTTCTTC.

This clone was counted a single time. The rearrangement joins TRBV5-1 to TRBJ1-1, with D perhaps TRBD1 (6 bases). The V end lost 4 bases, the J end lost 1 base, and 14 bases lay between the germline ends. The germline gives CDR1 SGHRS, CDR2 YFSETQ. The CDR3 sequence is 15 residues long. The CDR3 coding sequence is TGCGCCAGCAGCGTAGACAGGTTAACGAACACTGAAGCTTTCTTT. Translating it yields CASSVDRLTNTEAFF. Combining the CDR3 with reference TRBV5-1 and TRBJ1-1 gives the whole variable domain KAGVTQTPRYLIKTRGQQVTLSCSPISGHRSVSWYQQTPGQGLQFLFEYFSETQRNKGNFPGRFSGRQFSNSRSEMNVSTLELGDSALYLCASSVDRLTNTEAFFGQGTRLTVV.

This clone has just a few counts. V is TRBV6-5 and J is TRBJ1-5; D might be TRBD1 (6 bases). Germline CDR1 MNHEY, CDR2 SVGAGI. The CDR3 has 14 amino acids. With 5 bases removed from V and 7 bases from J, the gap between germline ends came to 15 bases. CDR3 residues: CASSLMGAGQPQHF. The CDR3, as DNA: TGTGCCAGCAGTCTGATGGGGGCAGGACAGCCCCAGCATTTT.

V gene TRBV9 combines with J gene TRBJ2-3; possible D gene TRBD2, 5 bases. Trimming removed 4 bases from V and 4 bases from J, with 16 bases in between. The CDR3 totals 15 residues. Per germline, CDR1 SGDLS and CDR2 YYNGEE. The CDR3 region has the DNA TGTGCCAGCAGCTCCGCTCGGGGTTTCCCAGATACGCAGTATTTT. Its translation: CASSSARGFPDTQYF.

This rearrangement joins TRBV10-3 to TRBJ2-5; D is ambiguous. The length of the CDR3 is 13 residues. Trimming stripped 4 bases from V and 5 bases from J, with 11 bases between. Looked up from germline, CDR1 is ENHRY and CDR2 is SYGVKD. The CDR3 is CAISGDKAETQYF. In DNA, the CDR3 is TGTGCCATCAGTGGAGACAAGGCGGAGACCCAGTACTTC.

This chain links TRBV6-1 with TRBJ1-4; 11 bases are a match to TRBD1. V gave up 2 bases and J gave up 7 bases; unmatched junction bases: 6. This CDR3 has 16 residues. Germline lookup yields CDR1 MNHNS and CDR2 SASEGT. Written as DNA, the CDR3 is TGTGCCAGCAGTGAATCCCCAGGACAGGGGGCTGAAAAACTGTTTTTT. The encoded protein is CASSESPGQGAEKLFF.